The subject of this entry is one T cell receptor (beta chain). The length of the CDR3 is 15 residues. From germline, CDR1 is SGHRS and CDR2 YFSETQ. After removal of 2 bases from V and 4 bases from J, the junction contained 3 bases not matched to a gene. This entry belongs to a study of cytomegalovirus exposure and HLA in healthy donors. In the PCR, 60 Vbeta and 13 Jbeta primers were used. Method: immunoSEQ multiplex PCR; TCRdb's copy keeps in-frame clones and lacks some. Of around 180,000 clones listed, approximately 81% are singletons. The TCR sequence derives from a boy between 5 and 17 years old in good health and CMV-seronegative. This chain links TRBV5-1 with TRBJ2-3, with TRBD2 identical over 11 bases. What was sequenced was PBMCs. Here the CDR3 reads CASSFRLAGSDTQYF. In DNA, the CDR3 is TGCGCCAGCAGCTTTAGACTAGCGGGATCAGATACGCAGTATTTT.